In this sample, the clone carrying this T cell receptor beta chain is medium-sized (0.01 to 0.1%). Its specificity is unknown. The sample comes from a study of T-cell memory formation after mild COVID-19. The overall study: The study found TCR clusters largely donor specific.

TCRdb re-analysed the 5' RACE reads in MiXCR, keeping a single row per CDR3 protein. The sample lists 100,000 to 130,000 distinct CDR3 sequences, 15% to 20% occurring once. V shed 2 bases and J shed 5 bases, with 9 bases lying between them. The germline CDR1 and CDR2 sequences are MGHRA and YSYEKL. The CDR3 is 14 residues long. Study observations and caveats: Researchers report contracting CD4+ clones mostly in CM and EM, with CD8+ clones in EMRA. SARS-CoV-2 specificity of second-wave clones peaking day 37 was unconfirmed. Later expanders leaned CD4+, whereas day 15 to 85 contracting clones were balanced CD4/CD8.

The TCR originated in a man younger than 35 who had mild COVID-19 (a few samples of this study predate the infection). Cell type and time point are not known. The sample taken for sequencing was PBMCs or a T cell subset sorted from them (not recorded which). The chain carries TRBV4-1 and TRBJ2-2, with a tentative D call TRBD1 (6 bases). This CDR3 reads CASSQLQGTGELFF. In DNA form, the CDR3 reads TGCGCCAGCAGCCAATTACAGGGAACCGGGGAGCTGTTTTTT.